In its sample, the clone carrying this T cell receptor (beta chain) was seen many times. Antigen specificity is unknown. The V gene's germline CDR1 is DFQATT and CDR2 SNEGSKA (reference sequence). Trimming cost V 3 bases and J 6 bases, with 8 bases left between them. This CDR3 region has 12 residues. TCRdb reprocessed the 5' RACE reads via MiXCR and lists one record per CDR3 protein. In the table there are about 240,000 distinct CDR3 sequences, over 8.5% of which are singletons. These data originate in a study of CD8 T cells in ankylosing spondylitis. Study results and limitations: Disease-linked clones, CD8+, were relatively rare in peripheral blood.

The receptor comes from a male donor with ankylosing spondylitis or in good health (not recorded which). The sequencing sample was made of blood, either unsorted or a sorted T cell fraction (not recorded which). The V gene is TRBV20-1, the J gene TRBJ2-2; D gene uncertain. The CDR3 is CSASGWAGELFF. CDR3 DNA: TGCAGTGCTAGTGGGTGGGCCGGGGAGCTGTTTTTT.